In its sample, the clone carrying this T cell receptor (beta chain) was seen a few times. What it recognizes is unknown. The source of the sample is a study of blood T cells in healthy people across ages. As for the study in general: Template switching retrieved approximately one barcoded beta molecule for each two T cells. Findings and caveats of the study: Expanded clonotype shifts may have been confounded, as the donors had an unknown CMV status.

Primers used in a second PCR of about 7 to 11 cycles were a sample-barcoded 5' primer and a J-beta primer mix. TCRdb passed the 5' RACE reads through MiXCR, listing each CDR3 protein once. The sample has 980,000 or so distinct CDR3 sequences; around 46% are singletons. The CDR3 runs 14 residues. Trimming took 5 bases from V and 5 from J; bases not matched to a gene: 7. Germline values: CDR1 MNHEY, CDR2 SMNVEV (reference sequence). Each of the donors had approximately 10 milliliters of peripheral blood drawn into EDTA-treated Vacutainer tubes. Extraction of total RNA produced a minimum of 5 micrograms from each sample.

This receptor was identified in a man aged 30 to 39 in good health. The rearrangement joins TRBV27 to TRBJ2-3; 7 bases align to TRBD1. The sequenced material came from blood. The DNA of the CDR3 is TGTGCCAGCAGTCTCAGGACAGGTCGAGATACGCAGTATTTT. Translation: CASSLRTGRDTQYF.